These T cell receptor beta chains were read from a single sample in a study of blood T cell repertoires in COVID-19. The data were produced by immunoSEQ multiplex PCR, yet TCRdb's version contains in-frame clones alone and is incomplete. Of just over 300,000 clones in the sample, 87% were seen once. Sequencing was done on a sample of PBMCs or T cells enriched from blood (not recorded which). The receptors derive from a young woman who had recovered from COVID-19. Each CDR3 is given with its conserved first and last residue. D genes are given only for firm matches. Clone size is stated in some rows and not others, as once, few, many or a class when expanded.

d_call,clone_size,v_call,j_call,cdr3_nt,cdr3_aa
TRBD2,.,TRBV5-6,TRBJ2-7,TGTGCCAGCAGATTCTCCTACGGGCGGGGGAACTCTTACGAGCAGTACTTC,CASRFSYGRGNSYEQYF
TRBD1,.,TRBV20-1,TRBJ1-4,TGCAGGGGACAGGGCGGGGAAAAACTGTTTTTT,CRGQGGEKLFF
TRBD2,.,TRBV7-3,TRBJ2-1,TGTGCCAGCAGTCCCTACTCTAGCGGGAGCTCCTACAATGAGCAGTTCTTC,CASSPYSSGSSYNEQFF
.,once,TRBV30,TRBJ1-1,TGTGCCTGGAGTGTGGGGAGGGGTATGAACACTGAAGCTTTCTTT,CAWSVGRGMNTEAFF
.,.,TRBV18,TRBJ1-1,TGTGCCAGCTCATACCGAAAGGAGCGAGGGATGAACACTGAAGCTTTCTTT,CASSYRKERGMNTEAFF
TRBD2,.,TRBV9,TRBJ2-2,TGTGCCAGCAGCGGAAAAATGGGACTAGCGGACACCGGGGAGCTGTTTTTT,CASSGKMGLADTGELFF
TRBD2,.,TRBV9,TRBJ2-1,TGTGCCAGCAGTGCGACTAGCGGGATAACGTTCTTC,CASSATSGITFF
TRBD1,.,TRBV6-5,TRBJ2-3,TGTGCCAGTCTCAACAGGGGTGACGCAGATACGCAGTATTTT,CASLNRGDADTQYF
TRBD1,.,TRBV7-9,TRBJ1-6,TGTGCCAGCAGCTTATTAAGGGGGCGAGGTTCACCCCTCCACTTT,CASSLLRGRGSPLHF
.,.,TRBV10-3,TRBJ2-1,TGTGCCATCAGTGGTTCGTGGTACAAAGACAATGAGCAGTTCTTC,CAISGSWYKDNEQFF
.,once,TRBV28,TRBJ1-5,TGTGCCAGCAGCCCTCCCTCCCAGCCCCAGCATTTT,CASSPPSQPQHF
.,.,TRBV9,TRBJ2-5,TGTGCCAGCAGCGTAGACCAGGGCCCAGAGACCCAGTACTTC,CASSVDQGPETQYF
.,.,TRBV13,TRBJ2-7,TGTGCCAGCAGCGTTACAGGGACTATAGGCGAGCAGTACTTC,CASSVTGTIGEQYF
.,.,TRBV28,TRBJ1-5,TGTGCCAGCAGTTTACTGGGAGGAAGTAGCAATCAGCCCCAGCATTTT,CASSLLGGSSNQPQHF
.,.,TRBV27,TRBJ1-5,TGTGCCAGCAGTGATCACAGGGATCAGCCCCAGCATTTT,CASSDHRDQPQHF
TRBD2,.,TRBV5-1,TRBJ2-1,TGCGCCAGCAGCGGAACTAGCGGGGACACCGGAGAGCAGTTCTTC,CASSGTSGDTGEQFF
TRBD2,once,TRBV5-8,TRBJ2-7,TGTGCCAGCAGCTTGGTGCTAGCGGTAGACGAGCAGTACTTC,CASSLVLAVDEQYF
TRBD2,.,TRBV29-1,TRBJ2-1,TGCAGCGTCGCAGGACTAGCGGGAGGGGGGTACAATGAGCAGTTCTTC,CSVAGLAGGGYNEQFF
TRBD1,.,TRBV28,TRBJ1-2,TGTGCCAGCAGTCTCGACAGGGGGCGACGGGGTGGCTACACCTTC,CASSLDRGRRGGYTF
TRBD2,.,TRBV27,TRBJ2-1,TGTGCCAGCAGGTGGATCAGTAGCGGGAATGAGCAGTTCTTC,CASRWISSGNEQFF
.,.,TRBV7-2,TRBJ1-1,TGTGCCAGCAGTTTGGTGGGGGGTTTAATGAACACTGAAGCTTTCTTT,CASSLVGGLMNTEAFF
.,.,TRBV6-2/TRBV6-3,TRBJ1-6,TGTGCCAGCAGTTACCGGGACGGGAGCTCCTATAATTCACCCCTCCACTTT,CASSYRDGSSYNSPLHF
.,.,TRBV4-3,TRBJ1-1,TGCGCCAGCAGCCTACGAAACCCTAGGGAAGCTTTCTTT,CASSLRNPREAFF
TRBD1,.,TRBV28,TRBJ2-3,TGTGCCAGCAGTTTAGGTTGGCGCGGGACAGGGGGCTTCACAGATACGCAGTATTTT,CASSLGWRGTGGFTDTQYF
.,.,TRBV5-6,TRBJ2-7,TGTGCCAGCAGCTTGGGTGCAGGGGTCTACGAGCAGTACTTC,CASSLGAGVYEQYF
TRBD2,.,TRBV27,TRBJ2-3,TGTGCCAGCAGTCCTCGGACTAGCGGGGGGTTCACAGATACGCAGTATTTT,CASSPRTSGGFTDTQYF
TRBD1,.,TRBV11-2,TRBJ2-7,TGTGCCAGCAGCACCTCCGGACAGGGCCCATACGAGCAGTACTTC,CASSTSGQGPYEQYF
.,few,TRBV24-1,TRBJ1-2,TGTGCCACCAGTGACTCCCAGATGATCTATGGCTACACCTTC,CATSDSQMIYGYTF
.,.,TRBV7-9,TRBJ2-2,TGTGCCAGCAGCTTGGACATCTTTTATATCGAGCACTACACCGGGGAGCTGTTTTTT,CASSLDIFYIEHYTGELFF
TRBD2,once,TRBV30,TRBJ2-3,TGTGCCTGGACATTGGGCGGGACTATTCTAGATACGCAGTATTTT,CAWTLGGTILDTQYF
.,.,TRBV5-1,TRBJ2-3,TGCGCCAGCAGCTTGGGTCTGCGTGGACATTCTAGCACAGATACGCAGTATTTT,CASSLGLRGHSSTDTQYF
TRBD1,.,TRBV4-1,TRBJ1-3,TGCGCCAGCAGCCAGGTAGGACACGGGACAGGGGTTCCCATTCGGTTAGAAAACACCATATATTTT,CASSQVGHGTGVPIRLENTIYF
TRBD1,.,TRBV7-6,TRBJ1-1,TGTGCCAGCAGACCGGGACAGGGACTGAACACTGAAGCTTTCTTT,CASRPGQGLNTEAFF
.,.,TRBV30,TRBJ2-3,TGTGCCTGGAGTGTGGGGGGGGGCAGTAGCACAGATACGCAGTATTTT,CAWSVGGGSSTDTQYF
.,.,TRBV9,TRBJ2-2,TGTGCCAGCAGCCTACTTGCTACCACGGACACCGGGGAGCTGTTTTTT,CASSLLATTDTGELFF
.,.,TRBV7-9,TRBJ1-1,TGTGCCAGCAGCCCGACATACAGCATGAACACTGAAGCTTTCTTT,CASSPTYSMNTEAFF
TRBD2,.,TRBV27,TRBJ2-7,TGTGCCAGCAGTGGCGGGGGGATTGAAGTCTACGAGCAGTACTTC,CASSGGGIEVYEQYF
TRBD2,.,TRBV5-6,TRBJ2-7,TGTGCCAGCAGCTCTGGCCCCGGACTAGCGGGCTACGAGCAGTACTTC,CASSSGPGLAGYEQYF
TRBD1,many,TRBV7-9,TRBJ1-2,TGTGCCAGCGAACAGGGGTTAAACTATGGCTACACCTTC,CASEQGLNYGYTF
.,few,TRBV19,TRBJ1-1,TGTGCCAGTAGTATACTCCGGGGGAACACTGAAGCTTTCTTT,CASSILRGNTEAFF
TRBD1,.,TRBV10-3,TRBJ2-7,TGTGCCATCAGTGCGACGACAGGGGGCATGTCCTACGAGCAGTACTTC,CAISATTGGMSYEQYF
.,.,TRBV5-4,TRBJ1-2,TGTGCCAGCAGCTTGGCGAAACAGGGCAACTATGGCTACACCTTC,CASSLAKQGNYGYTF
TRBD2,.,TRBV5-4,TRBJ2-1,TGTGCCAGCAGCTTGGGACTAGCGGGGGGCAATGAGCAGTTCTTC,CASSLGLAGGNEQFF
.,.,TRBV10-3,TRBJ2-6,TGTGCCATCAGTGATCCTGGGGGCTCTGGGGCCAATGTCCTGACTTTC,CAISDPGGSGANVLTF
.,.,TRBV4-3,TRBJ2-4,TGCGCCAGCAGCCAAGAGGGCCCCGAAGAAGGTCGGCAGTACTTC,CASSQEGPEEGRQYF
.,.,TRBV7-8,TRBJ1-5,TGTGCCAGCAGCCCCTTTAGCAATCAGCCCCAGCATTTT,CASSPFSNQPQHF
.,.,TRBV12-3/TRBV12-4,TRBJ1-6,TGTGCCAGCAGTTTTTACAGGCAGTCACCCCTCCACTTT,CASSFYRQSPLHF